These 3 T cell receptor beta chains were all obtained from the same sample, sequenced in a study of T cell responses to AZD1222 COVID-19 vaccine. The protocol was immunoSEQ multiplex PCR, while the TCRdb copy is restricted to in-frame clones and leaves out a portion. The data show some 120,000 clones, more than 65% seen once. The sequenced sample was peripheral blood, obtained 28 days after the second AZD1222 dose. These receptors were collected from an adult who received the AZD1222 COVID-19 vaccine.

V is TRBV5-1 and J is TRBJ1-6; 7 positions agree with TRBD1. V was clipped by 0 bases and J by 5 bases; unmatched bases: 2. The CDR3 runs to 15 residues. Germline V gene data show CDR1 as SGHRS and CDR2 as YFSETQ. This chain's CDR3 is CASSLEGTDNSPLHF. CDR3 DNA sequence: TGCGCCAGCAGCTTGGAGGGGACAGATAATTCACCCCTCCACTTT. Drawing the rest from reference TRBV5-1 and TRBJ1-6, the complete variable domain is KAGVTQTPRYLIKTRGQQVTLSCSPISGHRSVSWYQQTPGQGLQFLFEYFSETQRNKGNFPGRFSGRQFSNSRSEMNVSTLELGDSALYLCASSLEGTDNSPLHFGNGTRLTVT.

The genes are TRBV7-8 and TRBJ1-1; the D gene is possibly TRBD1 (5 bases). Trimming took off 2 bases at V and 2 bases at J, with 12 bases between the two ends. The CDR3 contains 15 residues. Germline CDR1 SGHVS, CDR2 FQNEAQ. CDR3 in DNA: TGTGCCAGCAGCTTAAGAATACAGGCAAACACTGAAGCTTTCTTT. Its translation is CASSLRIQANTEAFF.

V usage is TRBV3-1 (or the pseudogene TRBV3-2) and J usage is TRBJ2-3; either TRBD1 or TRBD2 may fit D (5 bases each). CDR1 LGHDT and CDR2 YNNKEL come from the germline V gene (reference sequence). Trimming shortened V by 6 bases and J by 2 bases, and 9 bases separated the two germline ends. This CDR3 is 13 amino acids long. This CDR3 reads CASRRGNTDTQYF. As DNA, the CDR3 is TGTGCCAGCAGGAGGGGAAACACAGATACGCAGTATTTT.